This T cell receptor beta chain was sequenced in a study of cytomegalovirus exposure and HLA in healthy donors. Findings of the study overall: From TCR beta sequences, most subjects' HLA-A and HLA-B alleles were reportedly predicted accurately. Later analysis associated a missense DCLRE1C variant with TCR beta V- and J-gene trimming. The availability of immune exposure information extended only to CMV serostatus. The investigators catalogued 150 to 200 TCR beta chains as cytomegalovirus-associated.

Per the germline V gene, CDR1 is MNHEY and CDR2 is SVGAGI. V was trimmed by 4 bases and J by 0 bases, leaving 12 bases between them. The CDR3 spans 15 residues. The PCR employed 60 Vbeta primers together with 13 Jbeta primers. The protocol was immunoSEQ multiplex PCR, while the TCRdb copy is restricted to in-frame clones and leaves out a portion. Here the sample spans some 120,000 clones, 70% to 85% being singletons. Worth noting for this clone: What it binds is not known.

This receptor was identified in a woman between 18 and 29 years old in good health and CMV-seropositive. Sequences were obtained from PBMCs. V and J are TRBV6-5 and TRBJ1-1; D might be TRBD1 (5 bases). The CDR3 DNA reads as TGTGCCAGCAGTTTTGGAGGGGCCTTGAACACTGAAGCTTTCTTT. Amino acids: CASSFGGALNTEAFF.